A single sample gave rise to the 14 T cell receptor beta chains below, sequenced in a study of blood T cell repertoires in COVID-19. Method: immunoSEQ multiplex PCR; TCRdb's copy keeps in-frame clones and lacks some. Of roughly 170,000 clones in the sample, around 82% are singletons; the top ten hold 3.6%. The sample comprised PBMCs or T cells enriched from blood (not recorded which). These receptors were taken from a woman aged 45-65 years in a cohort exposed to, infected with or recovered from COVID-19 (not recorded which).

V usage is TRBV14 and J usage is TRBJ2-7; D is unresolved. Trimming stripped 1 base from V and 7 bases from J, with 14 bases between. CDR1 and CDR2 from the germline V gene are SGHDN and FVKESK. This CDR3 spans 14 amino acids. The CDR3 sequence: CASSQAVWSWEQYF. DNA of the CDR3: TGTGCCAGCAGCCAAGCAGTATGGAGTTGGGAGCAGTACTTC.

The V gene is TRBV5-5, the J gene TRBJ2-7, with D possibly matching TRBD1 (6 bases). CDR1 is SGHKS, CDR2 YYEKEE, per germline (reference sequence). Trimming stripped 0 bases from V and 2 bases from J, with 15 bases between. The length of the CDR3 is 16 residues. CDR3 DNA sequence: TGTGCCAGCAGCTTGGTTCCGTCAGGGGCTACCTACGAGCAGTACTTC. Protein sequence: CASSLVPSGATYEQYF.

This clone has a handful of counts. The rearrangement links TRBV27 to TRBJ1-1, with D tentatively TRBD1 (5 bases). Looked up from germline, CDR1 is MNHEY and CDR2 is SMNVEV (reference sequence). Trimming took off 5 bases at V and 1 base at J, with 17 bases between the two ends. The CDR3 is 16 residues long. CDR3 residues: CASSANPGLENTEAFF. The CDR3 DNA is TGTGCCAGCAGTGCGAATCCGGGACTTGAGAACACTGAAGCTTTCTTT.

The gene calls are TRBV18 and TRBJ1-2; D ambiguous. The CDR3 spans 17 residues. From germline, CDR1 is KGHSH and CDR2 LQKENI. V was pared by 1 base and J by 6 bases, with 21 bases between. The CDR3: CASSPRREGSVRDGYTF. The DNA for the CDR3 is TGTGCCAGCTCACCACGTCGGGAGGGATCTGTAAGGGATGGCTACACCTTC.

The chain joins TRBV28 to TRBJ1-6; D remains ambiguous. This CDR3 region has 15 residues. In germline, CDR1 is MDHEN, CDR2 SYDVKM. V was trimmed by 2 bases and J by 5 bases, leaving 10 bases between them. The CDR3 nucleotides are TGTGCCAGCAGTTTAACAGATCACAATAATTCACCCCTCCACTTT. Translation: CASSLTDHNNSPLHF.

The V and J genes are TRBV12-2 and TRBJ1-4. TRBV12-2 constitutes a pseudogene. This CDR3 has 17 residues. The CDR3 loop is CASRLASESATNEKLFF. The CDR3 DNA reads as TGTGCAAGTCGCTTAGCAAGTGAGTCTGCAACTAATGAAAAACTGTTTTTT.

The CDR3 region has the DNA TGTGCCAGCAGCCTGTCCGGGGGAGACACTGAAGCTTTCTTT. This sequence encodes CASSLSGGDTEAFF. The V gene is TRBV14, the J gene TRBJ1-1, with a weak D call TRBD1 (5 bases). V lost 4 bases and J 3 bases, leaving 12 bases between the germline ends. This CDR3 has 14 residues. Germline V gene data show CDR1 as SGHDN and CDR2 as FVKESK.

V usage is TRBV2 and J usage is TRBJ1-6; the D is unclear. CDR1 and CDR2 (germline): SNHLY, FYNNEI. The CDR3 totals 12 residues. Trimming stripped 10 bases from V and 8 bases from J, with 12 bases between. For the CDR3, the DNA is TGTGCCACCAAAACGAACTATTCACCCCTCCACTTT. It translates to CATKTNYSPLHF.

The chain links TRBV12-3 or TRBV12-4 to TRBJ2-3; D uncertain. This CDR3 has 12 residues. Trimming left V 7 bases short and J 9 bases short, with 14 bases between. The CDR3 sequence: CASTSSGLTQYF. The CDR3 nucleotides read TGTGCCAGCACCTCGTCAGGATTAACGCAGTATTTT.

This clone was detected only once. V gene TRBV7-6 combines with J gene TRBJ1-2; D possibly corresponds to TRBD1 (5 bases). V lost 0 bases and J 4 bases, leaving 9 bases between the germline ends. The CDR3 runs to 14 residues. Germline assignment: CDR1 SGHVS and CDR2 FNYEAQ. The CDR3 region has the DNA TGTGCCAGCAGCTTAGCGGCCGGGGGCTATGGCTACACCTTC. Protein sequence: CASSLAAGGYGYTF. Filled out from reference TRBV7-6 and TRBJ1-2, the complete variable domain reads GAGVSQSPRYKVTKRGQDVALRCDPISGHVSLYWYRQALGQGPEFLTYFNYEAQQDKSGLPNDRFSAERPEGSISTLTIQRTEQRDSAMYRCASSLAAGGYGYTFGSGTRLTVV.

The V and J genes are TRBV16 and TRBJ1-5, with D tentatively TRBD1 (5 bases). The CDR3 has 14 residues. Germline V gene data show CDR1 as KGHSY and CDR2 as FQNENV. Trimming shortened V by 4 bases and J by 7 bases, and 14 bases separated the two germline ends. The CDR3 loop is CASSPSGGEQPQHF. The CDR3 nucleotides are TGTGCCAGCAGCCCGTCGGGGGGGGAACAGCCCCAGCATTTT.

This clone was seen more than once but under ten times. In DNA, the CDR3 is TGTGCCAGCAGCGTTCGGACAGGGAATGGCTACACCTTC. Protein product: CASSVRTGNGYTF. The chain has TRBV9 and TRBJ1-2, with TRBD1 matching 8 bases. CDR1 and CDR2 (germline): SGDLS, YYNGEE. The CDR3 covers 13 residues. After removal of 2 bases from V and 6 bases from J, the junction contained 3 bases not matched to a gene.

This clone was recorded only once. The chain uses TRBV29-1 and TRBJ2-1, with 13 bases lining up with TRBD2. CDR1 is SQVTM, CDR2 ANQGSEA, per germline. There are 15 residues in the CDR3. V was clipped by 3 bases and J by 2 bases; unmatched bases: 1. CDR3 in DNA: TGCAGCGTTGAGGGGACTAGCGGGGCCTACAATGAGCAGTTCTTC. This translates into CSVEGTSGAYNEQFF.

V gene TRBV28 combines with J gene TRBJ2-5; a weak D match, TRBD2 (5 bases). The CDR3 extends over 15 amino acids. In germline, CDR1 is MDHEN, CDR2 SYDVKM. Trimming cost V 5 bases and J 4 bases, with 17 bases left between them. The CDR3 nucleotides are TGTGCCAGCAGTCCCCTTGCGTTCCGGGGAGAGACCCAGTACTTC. Protein: CASSPLAFRGETQYF.